This TCR beta chain was found in a study of cytomegalovirus exposure and HLA in healthy donors. The assay was immunoSEQ multiplex PCR, and TCRdb's table has in-frame clones only and misses some. The sample lists 200,000 to 300,000 clones; roughly 86% were seen once. Trimming took off 2 bases at V and 6 bases at J, with 10 bases between the two ends. The CDR3 sequence is 13 residues long. From germline, CDR1 is SGHAT and CDR2 FQNNGV. The chain combines TRBV11-2 with TRBJ1-2; D is ambiguous. Sample: PBMCs. This sequence was found in a woman aged 30 to 39 in good health and CMV-seropositive. CDR3 region: CASSLRQANGYTF. DNA for the CDR3: TGTGCCAGCAGCTTAAGGCAGGCTAATGGCTACACCTTC. Combining the CDR3 with reference TRBV11-2 and TRBJ1-2 gives the whole variable domain EAGVAQSPRYKIIEKRQSVAFWCNPISGHATLYWYQQILGQGPKLLIQFQNNGVVDDSQLPKDRFSAERLKGVDSTLKIQPAKLEDSAVYLCASSLRQANGYTFGSGTRLTVV.